This T cell receptor (beta chain) was obtained from a study of blood T cell repertoires in COVID-19. Across the whole study: Samples representing acute and convalescent COVID-19 were sourced from the United States, Italy and Spain.

Libraries were prepared by immunoSEQ multiplex PCR; TCRdb keeps only in-frame clonotypes and omits some of them. The table includes about 120,000 clones, 79% detected once. CDR1 and CDR2 from the germline V gene are LNHNV and YYDKDF (reference sequence). The CDR3 runs 15 residues. The ends were cut back, 0 bases at V and 0 bases at J, with 6 bases in the middle. Material: peripheral blood. The chain employs TRBV15 and TRBJ1-5; D possibly corresponds to TRBD1 (5 bases). The sequence derives from an elderly woman with acute or convalescent COVID-19. The CDR3 bases are TGTGCCACCAGCAGAGAGGGGGGTAGCAATCAGCCCCAGCATTTT. Translated: CATSREGGSNQPQHF.